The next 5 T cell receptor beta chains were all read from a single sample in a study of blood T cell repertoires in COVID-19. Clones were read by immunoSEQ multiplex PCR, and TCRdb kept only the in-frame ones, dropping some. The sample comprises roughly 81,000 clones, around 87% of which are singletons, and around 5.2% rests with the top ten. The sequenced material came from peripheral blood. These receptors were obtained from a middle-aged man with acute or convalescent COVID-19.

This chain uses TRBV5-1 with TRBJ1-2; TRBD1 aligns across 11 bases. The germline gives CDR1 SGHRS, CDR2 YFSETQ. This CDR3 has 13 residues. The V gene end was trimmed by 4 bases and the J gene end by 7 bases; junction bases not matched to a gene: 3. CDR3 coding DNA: TGCGCCAGCAGCGAGGGACAGGGGGTTGGCTACACCTTC. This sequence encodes CASSEGQGVGYTF. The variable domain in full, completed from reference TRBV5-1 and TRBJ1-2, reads KAGVTQTPRYLIKTRGQQVTLSCSPISGHRSVSWYQQTPGQGLQFLFEYFSETQRNKGNFPGRFSGRQFSNSRSEMNVSTLELGDSALYLCASSEGQGVGYTFGSGTRLTVV.

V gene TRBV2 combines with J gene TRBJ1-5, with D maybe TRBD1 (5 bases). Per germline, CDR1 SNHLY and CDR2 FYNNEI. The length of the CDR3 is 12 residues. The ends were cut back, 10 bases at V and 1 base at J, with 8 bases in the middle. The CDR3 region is CAIGQSNQPQHF. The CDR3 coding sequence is TGTGCCATCGGACAAAGCAATCAGCCCCAGCATTTT.

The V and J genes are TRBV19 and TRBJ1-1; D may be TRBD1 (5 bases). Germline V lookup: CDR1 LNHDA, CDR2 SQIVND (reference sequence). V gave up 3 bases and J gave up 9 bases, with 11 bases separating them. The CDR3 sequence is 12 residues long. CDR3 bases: TGTGCCAGTAGTATTCTGGGGCAGCAAGCTTTCTTT. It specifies CASSILGQQAFF.

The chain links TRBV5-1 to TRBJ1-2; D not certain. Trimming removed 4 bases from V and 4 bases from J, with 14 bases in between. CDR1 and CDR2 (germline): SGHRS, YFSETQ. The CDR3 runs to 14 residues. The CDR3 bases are TGCGCCAGCAGCCCTCGCGAACAGACCTATGGCTACACCTTC. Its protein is CASSPREQTYGYTF.

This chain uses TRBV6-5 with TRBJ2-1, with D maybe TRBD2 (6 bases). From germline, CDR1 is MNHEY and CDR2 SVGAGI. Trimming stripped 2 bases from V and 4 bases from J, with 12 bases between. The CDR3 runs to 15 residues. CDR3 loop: CASSYELAGYNEQFF. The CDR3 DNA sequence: TGTGCCAGCAGTTACGAACTAGCCGGGTACAATGAGCAGTTCTTC.